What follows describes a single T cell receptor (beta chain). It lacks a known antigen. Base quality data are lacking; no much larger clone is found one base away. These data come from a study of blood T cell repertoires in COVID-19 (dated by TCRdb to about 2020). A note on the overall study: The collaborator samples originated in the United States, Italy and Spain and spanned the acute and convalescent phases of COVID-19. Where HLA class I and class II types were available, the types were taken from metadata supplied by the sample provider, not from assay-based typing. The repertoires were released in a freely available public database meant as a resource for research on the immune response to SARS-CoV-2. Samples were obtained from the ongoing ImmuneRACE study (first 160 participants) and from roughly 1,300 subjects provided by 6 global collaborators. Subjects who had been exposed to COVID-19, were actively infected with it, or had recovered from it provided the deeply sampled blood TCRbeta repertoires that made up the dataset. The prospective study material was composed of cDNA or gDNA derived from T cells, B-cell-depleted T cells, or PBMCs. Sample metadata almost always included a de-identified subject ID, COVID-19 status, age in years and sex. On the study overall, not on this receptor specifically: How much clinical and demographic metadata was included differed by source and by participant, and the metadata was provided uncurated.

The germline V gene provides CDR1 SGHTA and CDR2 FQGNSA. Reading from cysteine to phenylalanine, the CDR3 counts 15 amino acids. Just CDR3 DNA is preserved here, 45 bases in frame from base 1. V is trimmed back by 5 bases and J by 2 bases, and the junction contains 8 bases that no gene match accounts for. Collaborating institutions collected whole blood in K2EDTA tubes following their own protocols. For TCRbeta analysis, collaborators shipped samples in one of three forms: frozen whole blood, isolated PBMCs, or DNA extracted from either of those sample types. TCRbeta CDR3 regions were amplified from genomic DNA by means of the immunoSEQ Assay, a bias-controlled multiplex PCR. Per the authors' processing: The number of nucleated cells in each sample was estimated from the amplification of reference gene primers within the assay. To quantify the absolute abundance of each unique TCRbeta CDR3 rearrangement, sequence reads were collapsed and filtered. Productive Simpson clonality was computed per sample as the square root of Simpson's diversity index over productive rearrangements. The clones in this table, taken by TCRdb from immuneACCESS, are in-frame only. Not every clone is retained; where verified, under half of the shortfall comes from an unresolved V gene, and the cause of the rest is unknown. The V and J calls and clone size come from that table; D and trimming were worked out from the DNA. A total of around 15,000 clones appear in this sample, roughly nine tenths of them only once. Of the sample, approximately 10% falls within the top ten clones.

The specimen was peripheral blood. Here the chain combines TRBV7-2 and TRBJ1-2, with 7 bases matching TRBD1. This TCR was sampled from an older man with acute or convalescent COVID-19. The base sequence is TGTGCCAGCAGCCCGCAATCGGGACAGAACTATGGCTACACCTTC. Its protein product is CASSPQSGQNYGYTF.